This T cell receptor (beta chain) was observed in a study of blood T cells in healthy people across ages. Study findings and constraints: The long-lived group displayed more naive CD4+ cells, plus higher diversity, than the aged donors did.

Regarding this clonotype: The antigen remains unidentified. An end of the junction does not agree with germline; a read error may underlie this.

The CDR3 covers 13 residues. Germline V gene sequence: CDR1 LGHDT, CDR2 YNNKEL (reference sequence). A sample-barcoded 5' primer and a J-beta primer mix were used in a second PCR of roughly 7 to 12 cycles. A minimum of 3 million CDR3-containing paired-end reads was obtained for each sample. Each CDR3 protein is one row after TCRdb ran MiXCR on the 5' RACE reads. The sample consists of roughly 730,000 distinct CDR3 sequences, approximately 60% of them appearing once. The chain is built from TRBV3-1 and TRBJ2-1; D may be TRBD1 (6 bases). The sequence came from a man aged 40-55 years in good health. Sequenced material: blood. The CDR3 spells CACSQVRGNEQFF. The CDR3 DNA reads TGTGCCTGCAGCCAAGTTAGGGGGAATGAGCAGTTCTTC.